A single sample gave rise to the 8 T cell receptor beta chains below, sequenced in a study of vaccination and CD4 T cells after COVID-19 (dated by TCRdb to 2021 to 2024). Antigen specificity for these receptors is unknown. According to the study, the label for this sample's treatment or condition signals: roughly 10-day PBMC culture with coronavirus spike peptide pools or control peptides (ViraFEST assay). The library was produced with PCR. These reads were obtained on an Illumina iSeq 100. TCR sequencing of DNA from cultured CD4+ T cells used the Oncomine TCR Beta short-read assay at the Johns Hopkins FTIC core. The raw public reads went through TCRdb reprocessing: fastp at Q25, MiXCR clone calling, in-frame beta chains kept. Entries that share a CDR3 protein sequence are merged under the most common genes and DNA. Recorded for this sample are about 14,000 distinct CDR3 sequences; around three fifths of them occurred a single time. Around 15% of the sample goes to the ten largest clones.

The sample consisted of CD4+ T cells from blood, cultured in vitro. The source is a human donor who had recovered from COVID-19.

The CDR3 is CASSPGNRDFAKQYF. CDR3 bases: TGTGCCAGCAGCCCAGGAAACCGGGACTTCGCAAAGCAGTACTTC. The chain carries TRBV7-2 and TRBJ2-7; a possible D gene is TRBD2 (6 bases). This CDR3 spans 15 amino acids. The V end was cut by 5 bases, the J end by 8 bases, with 22 bases between. Germline CDR1 is SGHTA and CDR2 is FQGNSA.

The genes are TRBV20-1 and TRBJ1-4; weak D call: TRBD1 (6 bases). The germline V gene has CDR1 DFQATT and CDR2 SNEGSKA (reference sequence). V dropped 2 bases and J dropped 8 bases, with 21 bases sitting between them. CDR3 length: 16 amino acids. This CDR3 reads CSARTGQSLQEEKLFF. In DNA form, the CDR3 reads TGCAGTGCTAGAACCGGACAGTCCCTGCAAGAGGAAAAACTGTTTTTT.

The rearrangement uses TRBV10-3 and TRBJ2-1; possibly TRBD1 or TRBD2 for D (5 bases each). Germline loops: CDR1 ENHRY, CDR2 SYGVKD. Trimming cost V 10 bases and J 0 bases, with 16 bases left between them. The CDR3 runs to 15 residues. CDR3 amino acids: CATLGELSSYNEQFF. The CDR3 nucleotides read TGTGCCACCTTGGGGGAGCTGAGCTCCTACAATGAGCAGTTCTTC.

The rearrangement uses TRBV10-3 and TRBJ1-4, with D tentatively TRBD1 (5 bases). The CDR3 contains 13 residues. Trimming removed 4 bases from V and 8 bases from J, with 11 bases in between. CDR1 is ENHRY and CDR2 is SYGVKD in the germline V gene. CDR3 in DNA: TGTGCCATCAGTGGAGGGGAGGGCGAAAAACTGTTTTTT. Translated: CAISGGEGEKLFF.

The chain recombines TRBV6-5 with TRBJ1-5; weak D call: TRBD1 (5 bases). The CDR3 is 14 residues long. Germline V gene lookup returns CDR1 MNHEY and CDR2 SVGAGI. V lost 0 bases and J 5 bases, leaving 8 bases between the germline ends. The CDR3 spells CASSYSKGDQPQHF. The CDR3 coding sequence is TGTGCCAGCAGTTACTCGAAAGGGGATCAGCCCCAGCATTTT.

V is TRBV20-1 and J is TRBJ2-7; 7 bases align to TRBD1. This CDR3 region has 15 residues. Trimming at V came to 1 base and at J to 0 bases, leaving 6 bases not matched to a gene. CDR1 and CDR2 (germline): DFQATT, SNEGSKA (reference sequence). The CDR3 bases are TGCAGTGCTAGAGCTCAGACAGGGAGCTCCTACGAGCAGTACTTC. This gives the protein CSARAQTGSSYEQYF.

The rearrangement joins TRBV7-9 to TRBJ2-6; tentatively, D is TRBD2 (5 bases). The CDR3 spans 16 residues. The V end lost 5 bases, the J end lost 0 bases, and 11 bases lay between the germline ends. Germline-derived CDR1 and CDR2 are SEHNR and FQNEAQ (reference sequence). CDR3 sequence: CASSPTRGSGANVLTF. The CDR3, as DNA: TGTGCCAGCAGCCCTACACGGGGCTCTGGGGCCAACGTCCTGACTTTC.

The CDR3 nucleotides are TGTGCCAGCAGTGGATATGGCGGGAGGGCCGAGTATTTT. Encoded protein: CASSGYGGRAEYF. The chain links TRBV2 to TRBJ2-3; TRBD2 aligns across 9 bases. The length of the CDR3 is 13 residues. Germline-derived CDR1 and CDR2 are SNHLY and FYNNEI. V dropped 4 bases and J dropped 13; count of bases not matched to a gene: 9.